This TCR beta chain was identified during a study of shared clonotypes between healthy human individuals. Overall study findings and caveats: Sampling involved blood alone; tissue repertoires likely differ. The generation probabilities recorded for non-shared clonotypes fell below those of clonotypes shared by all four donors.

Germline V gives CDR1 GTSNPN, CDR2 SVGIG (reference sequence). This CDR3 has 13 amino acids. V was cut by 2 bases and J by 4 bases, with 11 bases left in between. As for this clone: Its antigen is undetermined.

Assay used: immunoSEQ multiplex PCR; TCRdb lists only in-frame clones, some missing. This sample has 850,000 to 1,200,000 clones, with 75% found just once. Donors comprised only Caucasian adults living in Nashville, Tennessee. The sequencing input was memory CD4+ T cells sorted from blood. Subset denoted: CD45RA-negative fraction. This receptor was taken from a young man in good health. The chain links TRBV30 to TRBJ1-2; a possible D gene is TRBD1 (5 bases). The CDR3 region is CAWSPPGGYGYTF. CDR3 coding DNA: TGTGCCTGGAGTCCCCCGGGGGGCTATGGCTACACCTTC. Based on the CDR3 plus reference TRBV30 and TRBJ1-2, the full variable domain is SQTIHQWPATLVQPVGSPLSLECTVEGTSNPNLYWYRQAAGRGLQLLFYSVGIGQISSEVPQNLSASRPQDRQFILSSKKLLLSDSGFYLCAWSPPGGYGYTFGSGTRLTVV.